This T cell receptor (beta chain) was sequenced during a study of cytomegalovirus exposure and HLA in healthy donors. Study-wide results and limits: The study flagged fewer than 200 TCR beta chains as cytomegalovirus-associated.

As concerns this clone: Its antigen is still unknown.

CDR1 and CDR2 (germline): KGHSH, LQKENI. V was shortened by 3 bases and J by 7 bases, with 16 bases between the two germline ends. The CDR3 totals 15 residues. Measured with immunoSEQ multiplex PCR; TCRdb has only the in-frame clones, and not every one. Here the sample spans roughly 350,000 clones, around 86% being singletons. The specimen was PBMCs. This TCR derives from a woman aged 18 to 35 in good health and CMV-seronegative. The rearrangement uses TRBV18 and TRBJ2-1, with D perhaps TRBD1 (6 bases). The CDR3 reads CASSPTVQGQNEQFF. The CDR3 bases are TGTGCCAGCTCACCTACGGTGCAGGGACAAAATGAGCAGTTCTTC. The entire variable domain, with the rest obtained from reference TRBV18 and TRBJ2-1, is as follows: NAGVMQNPRHLVRRRGQEARLRCSPMKGHSHVYWYRQLPEEGLKFMVYLQKENIIDESGMPKERFSAEFPKEGPSILRIQQVVRGDSAAYFCASSPTVQGQNEQFFGPGTRLTVL.